The sequence of this T cell receptor (beta chain) was determined in a study of blood T cell repertoires in COVID-19 (dated by TCRdb to about 2020). As for the study more broadly: The collaborator samples originated in the United States, Italy and Spain and spanned the acute and convalescent phases of COVID-19. Where available, HLA class I and class II types were taken from metadata supplied by the sample provider and were not determined by assay-based typing. The material from the prospective study consisted of cDNA or gDNA derived from T cells, B-cell-depleted T cells, or PBMCs. The repertoires were released in a freely available public database meant as a resource for research on the immune response to SARS-CoV-2. Sample metadata almost always included a de-identified subject ID, COVID-19 status, age in years and sex. Samples came from the ongoing ImmuneRACE study (first 160 participants) plus 1,254 subjects from 6 global collaborators. The dataset comprised deeply sampled blood TCRbeta repertoires from subjects exposed to, actively infected with, or recovered from COVID-19. Overall study results and their limits: The quantity of clinical and demographic metadata differed by source and by participant and was supplied without curation.

According to the germline V gene, CDR1 reads KGHSH and CDR2 reads LQKENI. The CDR3 has 19 amino acids, counting the end cysteine and phenylalanine. Kept here is only the CDR3 DNA, which spans 57 bases and is read in frame from base 1. The germline ends are 21 bases apart after V is trimmed by 0 bases and J by 2 bases. About this clone itself: No cognate antigen has been identified for it. Qualities for individual bases were not recorded, and no much larger clone is one base off.

TCRbeta CDR3 regions were amplified from genomic DNA using the immunoSEQ Assay, a bias-controlled multiplex PCR. As for the authors' bioinformatics: The number of nucleated cells in each sample was estimated by amplification of reference gene primers within the assay. Sequence reads were collapsed and filtered to measure the absolute abundance of every unique TCRbeta CDR3 rearrangement. For each sample, productive Simpson clonality was calculated by taking the square root of Simpson's diversity index across productive rearrangements. The table comes from immuneACCESS by way of TCRdb, which keeps in-frame sequences with V and J called. Part of the clones is missing from these tables; in studies checked, under half for an unresolved V gene and the rest for unknown reasons. D and trimming come from the DNA, and the V and J calls and clone size come from that table. The sample table lists 2,500 to 3,500 clones, 90% to 95% of them with a count of one. The ten largest clones capture about 1.6% of the sample.

Each collaborating institution followed its own protocols to collect whole blood in K2EDTA tubes. Collaborator samples were shipped for TCRbeta analysis as frozen whole blood, isolated PBMCs, or DNA extracted from either sample type. Sequenced sample: peripheral blood. The origin of this receptor is a human donor in a cohort sampled during active COVID-19. The chain is encoded by TRBV18 joined to TRBJ2-3; TRBD2 could be the D gene, as 6 bases match. Here is the DNA: TGTGCCAGCTCACCACCCTTTGCGTGGCGGGATGGGTCCACAGATACGCAGTATTTT. It is translated as CASSPPFAWRDGSTDTQYF.